Shown below are 12 T cell receptor beta chains from a single sample sequenced in a study of blood T cell repertoires in COVID-19. Profiled with immunoSEQ multiplex PCR; TCRdb holds only in-frame clones, not every one. The table has roughly 220,000 clones, around 87% seen once. Specimen: peripheral blood. The source of these receptors is a man in his fifties or sixties with acute or convalescent COVID-19.

This clone appeared once. This chain connects TRBV10-1 to TRBJ2-5, with 7 bases lining up with TRBD1. CDR3 size: 14 residues. J lost 2 bases, V lost 4 bases, and 4 bases had no gene match. Germline CDR1 WNHNN, CDR2 SYGVQD (reference sequence). The chain's CDR3 is CASSGTGLQETQYF. The CDR3 DNA reads as TGCGCCAGCAGTGGGACAGGTTTACAAGAGACCCAGTACTTC.

The chain is built from TRBV27 and TRBJ2-7, with 8 nucleotides matching TRBD1. Germline V gene sequence: CDR1 MNHEY, CDR2 SMNVEV (reference sequence). The CDR3 extends over 14 amino acids. The trim removed 5 bases at V and 2 bases at J, leaving 5 bases unmatched. As DNA, the CDR3 is TGTGCCAGCAGTCGAGGACAGGGCCCCTACGAGCAGTACTTC. It is translated as CASSRGQGPYEQYF.

The chain has TRBV3-1 (or the pseudogene TRBV3-2) and TRBJ2-4, with D unclear. Germline V CDR1 and CDR2: LGHDT, YNNKEL (reference sequence). V was pared by 3 bases and J by 0 bases, with 6 bases between. The CDR3 is made up of 14 amino acids. In DNA form, the CDR3 reads TGTGCCAGCAGCCAGACAATAGCCAAAAACATTCAGTACTTC. Amino acid sequence: CASSQTIAKNIQYF.

This chain joins TRBV29-1 and TRBJ2-7; D may be TRBD1 (5 bases). The V end lost 3 bases, the J end lost 5 bases, and 8 bases lay between the germline ends. This CDR3 is built from 11 residues. Germline V CDR1 and CDR2: SQVTM, ANQGSEA. The CDR3 spells CSVDQGNEQYF. CDR3 nucleotide sequence: TGCAGCGTTGATCAGGGTAACGAGCAGTACTTC.

The gene calls are TRBV5-1 and TRBJ2-7, with D possibly matching TRBD1 (7 bases). Germline V CDR1 and CDR2: SGHRS, YFSETQ. V lost 0 bases and J lost 0, with 19 bases in between. The CDR3 consists of 18 residues. CDR3 region: CASSLAWGAGGFSYEQYF. CDR3 sequence (DNA): TGCGCCAGCAGCTTGGCCTGGGGGGCAGGGGGTTTCTCCTACGAGCAGTACTTC. The full variable domain, with the rest looked up from reference TRBV5-1 and TRBJ2-7, is KAGVTQTPRYLIKTRGQQVTLSCSPISGHRSVSWYQQTPGQGLQFLFEYFSETQRNKGNFPGRFSGRQFSNSRSEMNVSTLELGDSALYLCASSLAWGAGGFSYEQYFGPGTRLTVT.

The genes are TRBV2 and TRBJ1-6; 7 nucleotides line up with TRBD1. The germline V gene has CDR1 SNHLY and CDR2 FYNNEI. This CDR3 comprises 12 residues. CDR3: CISGGHNSPLHF. The CDR3 DNA reads TGTATATCAGGGGGTCATAATTCACCCCTCCACTTT.

The chain recombines TRBV5-6 with TRBJ1-1, with a possible D match to TRBD1 (5 bases). The CDR3 loop spans 16 amino acids. The ends were cut back, 0 bases at V and 4 bases at J, with 16 bases in the middle. CDR1 and CDR2 from the germline V gene are SGHDT and YYEEEE. In DNA, the CDR3 is TGTGCCAGCAGCTTGGAAGGCGGGGGATTGAGCACTGAAGCTTTCTTT. It yields the protein CASSLEGGGLSTEAFF.

This clone was counted only a few times. The chain recombines TRBV19 with TRBJ2-2; 15 nucleotides line up with TRBD2. The CDR3 consists of 18 residues. The V gene end was trimmed by 6 bases and the J gene end by 5 bases; junction bases not matched to a gene: 10. Germline lookup yields CDR1 LNHDA and CDR2 SQIVND (reference sequence). The CDR3 sequence: CASSIGGLAGGGTGELFF. DNA for the CDR3: TGTGCCAGTAGCATCGGTGGACTAGCGGGAGGGGGGACCGGGGAGCTGTTTTTT.

V gene TRBV6-1 combines with J gene TRBJ1-3, with a tentative D call TRBD1 (5 bases). V lost 2 bases and J lost 4, with 6 bases in between. Germline assignment: CDR1 MNHNS and CDR2 SASEGT. This CDR3 has 13 residues. The CDR3 protein is CASSEQGGNTIYF. CDR3 sequence (DNA): TGTGCCAGCAGTGAACAGGGCGGAAACACCATATATTTT.

V and J are TRBV9 and TRBJ2-5; 8 bases align to TRBD1. Trimming removed 2 bases from V and 0 bases from J; junction bases left unmatched: 6. CDR1 and CDR2 (germline): SGDLS, YYNGEE. This CDR3 comprises 16 residues. CDR3 sequence reads: CASSVQGAGYQETQYF. The CDR3 DNA reads as TGTGCCAGCAGCGTCCAGGGGGCCGGGTACCAAGAGACCCAGTACTTC.

This clone was seen just once. V is TRBV5-1 and J is TRBJ1-4, with TRBD1 as a possible D gene (6 bases). Trimming removed 0 bases at V and 8 bases at J, with 17 bases between. Looked up from germline, CDR1 is SGHRS and CDR2 is YFSETQ. The CDR3 has 16 residues. In DNA, the CDR3 is TGCGCCAGCAGCTTGGACAGTCCGGGGACAAGGGAAAAACTGTTTTTT. Translated: CASSLDSPGTREKLFF.

The rearrangement links TRBV3-1 (or the pseudogene TRBV3-2) to TRBJ1-5; 8 bases align to TRBD1. The CDR3 extends over 14 amino acids. Germline-derived CDR1 and CDR2 are LGHDT and YNNKEL (reference sequence). Trimming cost V 3 bases and J 6 bases; bases outside gene matches: 4. CDR3 residues: CASSQSDRGQPQHF. The CDR3 DNA follows: TGTGCCAGCAGCCAGTCTGACAGGGGTCAGCCCCAGCATTTT.